This T cell receptor (beta chain) emerged from a study of patients and donors after allogeneic stem cell transplantation. Each CDR3 protein is one row after TCRdb ran MiXCR on the RT-PCR reads. The sample carries approximately 140,000 distinct CDR3 sequences, about 36% recorded once. V dropped 0 bases and J dropped 5 bases, with 13 bases sitting between them. Germline V lookup: CDR1 LNHNV, CDR2 YYDKDF (reference sequence). The CDR3 is 15 amino acids. This clonotype was counted ten times or more. Sequenced sample: blood, either unsorted or a sorted T cell fraction (not recorded which). The chain has TRBV15 and TRBJ1-1; D possibly corresponds to TRBD1 (5 bases). The TCR comes from a human donor who was either an allogeneic HSCT recipient or a stem cell or donor lymphocyte infusion donor (not recorded which). It is not recorded whose cells these are; they may come from a transplant donor. CDR3 DNA: TGTGCCACCAGCAGAGATCAAAGGGGTGAGACTGAAGCTTTCTTT. This sequence encodes CATSRDQRGETEAFF. Full variable domain (missing parts from reference TRBV15 and TRBJ1-1): DAMVIQNPRYQVTQFGKPVTLSCSQTLNHNVMYWYQQKSSQAPKLLFHYYDKDFNNEADTPDNFQSRRPNTSFCFLDIRSPGLGDTAMYLCATSRDQRGETEAFFGQGTRLTVV.